This T cell receptor (beta chain) is from a study of glioma-infiltrating T cells after dendritic cell vaccination. The germline V and J ends were trimmed by 8 bases and 6 bases, with 14 bases remaining between them. CDR3 length equals 13 residues. Germline loops: CDR1 GTSNPN, CDR2 SVGIG (reference sequence). The PCR used 60 V beta and 13 J beta primers. Libraries were prepared by immunoSEQ multiplex PCR; TCRdb keeps only in-frame clonotypes and omits some of them. The sample lists more than 95,000 clones; roughly 79% were seen once. Patients had residual fresh-frozen tumor tissue and more than two years of survival data.

This material consisted of blood, taken before dendritic cell vaccination. This rearrangement joins TRBV30 to TRBJ1-6, with D perhaps TRBD1 (6 bases). The TCR comes from a human donor with glioblastoma. CDR3 in amino acids: CAGKDRLNSPLHF. CDR3 in DNA: TGTGCCGGAAAAGACAGGCTTAATTCACCCCTCCACTTT.